The 19 T cell receptor beta chains below come from one sample, sequenced in a study of human T cells and chemical hapten exposure. TCRdb processed the RACE reads anew with MiXCR; each CDR3 protein has one entry. The table includes around 260,000 distinct CDR3 sequences, 7.5% to 10% detected once. Sample time point: pre-sensitization, week 0. The treatment here: therapeutic diphenylcyclopropenone sensitization with weekly scalp DPC. The sequencing used whole blood, collected in connection with sensitization to the hapten diphenylcyclopropenone (DPC). These receptors came from a woman in her 40s with alopecia areata. Some clones in this sample may be carry-over from other donors' samples.

This clonotype was observed many times. The chain joins TRBV12-3 or TRBV12-4 to TRBJ2-7; 15 bases align to TRBD2. Unmatched junction bases numbered 2, after V lost 2 bases and J lost 6 bases. The CDR3 has 15 amino acids. CDR3: CASSLWGLAGGEQYF. The CDR3 nucleotides read TGTGCCAGCAGTTTATGGGGACTAGCGGGAGGCGAGCAGTACTTC.

This clonotype was recorded a few times. The chain recombines TRBV10-3 with TRBJ2-1, with TRBD2 as a possible D gene (6 bases). The CDR3 is made up of 14 amino acids. CDR1 and CDR2 (germline): ENHRY, SYGVKD. V was shortened by 6 bases and J by 1 base, with 10 bases between the two germline ends. In DNA, the CDR3 is TGTGCCATCAGCCCGGAGGGTTCCTACAATGAGCAGTTCTTC. Translated: CAISPEGSYNEQFF.

This chain uses TRBV5-1 with TRBJ1-1; TRBD1 aligns across 7 bases. This CDR3 comprises 15 residues. Germline CDR1 SGHRS, CDR2 YFSETQ. V gave up 5 bases and J gave up 5 bases; unmatched junction bases: 12. CDR3 in amino acids: CASRRDSPLGTEAFF. The CDR3 DNA reads TGCGCCAGCAGGAGGGACAGCCCATTGGGGACTGAAGCTTTCTTT.

V gene TRBV7-9 combines with J gene TRBJ1-2; no clear D. The CDR3 sequence is 14 residues long. The germline gives CDR1 SEHNR, CDR2 FQNEAQ (reference sequence). V lost 5 bases to trimming and J lost 7 bases, with 17 bases between them. For the CDR3, the DNA is TGTGCCAGCAGCCCGACAACGCGGACGGCTGGCTACACCTTC. It is translated as CASSPTTRTAGYTF.

The chain uses TRBV11-1 and TRBJ2-5; D may be TRBD2 (5 bases). Germline loops: CDR1 SGHAT, CDR2 FQDESV (reference sequence). Deletions cut 6 bases from V and 1 base from J, with 15 bases between. CDR3 size: 15 residues. In DNA form, the CDR3 reads TGTGCCAGCAGTTCGGAGAGCGGACTCCAAGAGACCCAGTACTTC. Translated, it gives CASSSESGLQETQYF.

This clonotype was detected only a few times. The chain has TRBV3-1 and TRBJ2-5; 9 nucleotides line up with TRBD2. The CDR3 extends over 16 amino acids. The V gene's germline CDR1 is LGHDT and CDR2 YNNKEL (reference sequence). Trimming cost V 4 bases and J 0 bases; bases outside gene matches: 6. The DNA for the CDR3 is TGTGCCAGCAGCCCTTGGACTAGCGAGAACCAAGAGACCCAGTACTTC. Amino acids: CASSPWTSENQETQYF.

There are a few counts of this clonotype. The gene calls are TRBV11-2 and TRBJ2-2, with D perhaps matching TRBD1 (6 bases). Germline lookup yields CDR1 SGHAT and CDR2 FQNNGV. CDR3 size: 15 residues. V lost 3 bases to trimming and J lost 0 bases, with 8 bases between them. CDR3 amino acids: CASSFTGSNTGELFF. For the CDR3, the DNA is TGTGCCAGCAGCTTTACAGGGTCGAACACCGGGGAGCTGTTTTTT.

V is TRBV28 and J is TRBJ1-4, with unresolved D. V was trimmed by 4 bases and J by 4 bases, leaving 16 bases between them. This CDR3 is built from 16 residues. Germline CDR1 is MDHEN and CDR2 is SYDVKM. CDR3 in amino acids: CASSSSHLLLNEKLFF. The CDR3 DNA sequence: TGTGCCAGCAGTTCCTCACACCTACTCCTTAATGAAAAACTGTTTTTT.

The sample holds a few counts of this clonotype. This rearrangement joins TRBV20-1 to TRBJ1-5, with D tentatively TRBD1 (6 bases). The V gene's germline CDR1 is DFQATT and CDR2 SNEGSKA (reference sequence). CDR3 length equals 15 residues. Trimming removed 4 bases at V and 4 bases at J, with 17 bases between. The CDR3 reads CSAKKAGAGNQPQHF. CDR3 sequence (DNA): TGCAGTGCTAAGAAGGCAGGGGCCGGGAATCAGCCCCAGCATTTT.

This clonotype was seen ten or more times. Its ends do not fully match the called genes, so a read error is possible. The chain employs TRBV27 and TRBJ2-1, with TRBD1 identical over 7 bases. The CDR3 totals 14 residues. CDR1 is MNHEY, CDR2 SMNVEV, per germline (reference sequence). This CDR3 reads CASTLNRGYNEQFF. The CDR3 DNA follows: TGTGCCAGCACTTTAAACAGGGGTTACAATGAGCAGTTCTTC.

This clonotype has just a few counts. V gene TRBV5-1 combines with J gene TRBJ2-5, with D possibly TRBD1 on 6 matching bases. The germline V gene has CDR1 SGHRS and CDR2 YFSETQ. This CDR3 region has 15 residues. V was clipped by 1 base and J by 4 bases, with 14 bases between them. CDR3 loop: CASSLFTGPRETQYF. DNA of the CDR3: TGCGCCAGCAGCTTGTTTACAGGGCCCCGAGAGACCCAGTACTTC.

This clonotype was seen many times. The chain employs TRBV2 and TRBJ1-5; D gene ambiguous. CDR3 size: 14 residues. With 1 base removed from V and 6 bases from J, the gap between germline ends came to 10 bases. CDR1 and CDR2 (germline): SNHLY, FYNNEI. The CDR3 sequence: CASSEERASQPQHF. The CDR3 DNA reads as TGTGCCAGCAGTGAAGAGAGGGCATCTCAGCCCCAGCATTTT.

A few counts support this clonotype. V is TRBV18 and J is TRBJ2-7; unclear D gene. Germline CDR1 reads KGHSH; CDR2 reads LQKENI. The length of the CDR3 is 13 residues. The V and J ends lost 0 bases and 7 bases respectively, with 10 bases between them. CDR3 coding DNA: TGTGCCAGCTCACCACCTTCCCTACGGGAGCAGTACTTC. This encodes CASSPPSLREQYF.

Concerning this clonotype: At one end the junction does not follow the germline gene, possibly because of a read error. The rearrangement links TRBV2 to TRBJ2-7, with 8 bases matching TRBD1. Germline V gene lookup returns CDR1 SNHLY and CDR2 FYNNEI. The CDR3 length is 11 residues. CDR3: CASSSGTGSSF. CDR3 in DNA: TGTGCCAGCAGTTCCGGGACAGGATCTAGTTTC.

A few counts support this clonotype. This chain connects TRBV30 to TRBJ1-2, with TRBD1 as a possible D gene (6 bases). This CDR3 has 15 amino acids. The V gene's germline CDR1 is GTSNPN and CDR2 SVGIG (reference sequence). The ends were cut back, 0 bases at V and 4 bases at J, with 15 bases in the middle. The CDR3 sequence is CAWSVGPRGAYGYTF. As DNA, the CDR3 is TGTGCCTGGAGTGTAGGTCCCCGGGGGGCCTATGGCTACACCTTC. Variable domain in full (rest from reference TRBV30 and TRBJ1-2): SQTIHQWPATLVQPVGSPLSLECTVEGTSNPNLYWYRQAAGRGLQLLFYSVGIGQISSEVPQNLSASRPQDRQFILSSKKLLLSDSGFYLCAWSVGPRGAYGYTFGSGTRLTVV.

This chain uses TRBV5-1 with TRBJ1-1; maybe TRBD1 (5 bases). CDR1 and CDR2 from the germline V gene are SGHRS and YFSETQ. Deletions cut 4 bases from V and 5 bases from J, with 12 bases between. This CDR3 has 13 amino acids. The CDR3 DNA is TGCGCCAGCAGCGCCCAGGGAGGGACTGAAGCTTTCTTT. This sequence encodes CASSAQGGTEAFF.

This clonotype appeared a few times. This rearrangement joins TRBV28 to TRBJ2-7; 8 bases map to TRBD1. This CDR3 comprises 15 residues. J gave up 7 bases and V 4 bases, and 12 bases lay outside the gene matches. CDR1 and CDR2 (germline): MDHEN, SYDVKM. The CDR3 sequence is CASSSTGQVLWEQYF. CDR3 DNA: TGTGCCAGCAGTTCTACGGGACAGGTCCTTTGGGAGCAGTACTTC.

The chain links TRBV10-3 to TRBJ2-7; TRBD2 agrees at 10 bases. After removal of 3 bases from V and 4 bases from J, the junction contained 6 bases not matched to a gene. Germline loops: CDR1 ENHRY, CDR2 SYGVKD. This CDR3 is 15 amino acids long. The CDR3 spells CAISDPTSGKYEQYF. CDR3 nucleotide sequence: TGTGCCATCAGTGACCCCACTAGCGGGAAGTACGAGCAGTACTTC.

This clonotype was counted many times. V gene TRBV5-4 combines with J gene TRBJ2-3; 13 nucleotides align to TRBD2. Per the germline V gene, CDR1 is SGHNT and CDR2 is YYREEE (reference sequence). This CDR3 has 17 amino acids. J lost 2 bases, V lost 0 bases, and 3 bases had no gene match. Written as DNA, the CDR3 is TGTGCCAGCAGCTTGGGGGGACTAGCGGGGCCCACAGATACGCAGTATTTT. Its translation: CASSLGGLAGPTDTQYF.